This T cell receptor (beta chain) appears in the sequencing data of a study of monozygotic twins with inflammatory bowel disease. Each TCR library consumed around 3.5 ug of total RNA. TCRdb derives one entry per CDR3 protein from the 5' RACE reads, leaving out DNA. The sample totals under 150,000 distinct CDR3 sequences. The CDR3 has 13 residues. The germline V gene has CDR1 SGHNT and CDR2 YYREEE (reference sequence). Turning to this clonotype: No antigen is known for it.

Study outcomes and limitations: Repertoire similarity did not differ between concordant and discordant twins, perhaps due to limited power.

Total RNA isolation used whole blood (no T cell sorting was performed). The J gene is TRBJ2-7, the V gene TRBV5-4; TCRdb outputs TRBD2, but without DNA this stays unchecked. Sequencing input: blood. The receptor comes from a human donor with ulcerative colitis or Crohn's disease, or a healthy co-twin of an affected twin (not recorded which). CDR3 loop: CASSLQRGDEQYF.